This entry describes one T cell receptor beta chain. How the authors handled the data: Estimation of nucleated cell counts relied on the amplification of reference gene primers. Produced via immunoSEQ multiplex PCR; TCRdb's table is partial and in-frame only. V and J calls plus clone size are reproduced from that table; the DNA served to infer D and trimming. The sample lists approximately 170,000 clones, more than 85% seen once, with roughly 7% in the top ten. V dropped 10 bases and J dropped 0 bases, with 13 bases sitting between them. Per the germline V gene, CDR1 is LGHNT and CDR2 is FRNRAP. This CDR3 is built from 14 residues. The data were taken from a study of blood T cell repertoires in COVID-19. Whole-study context: Italy, Spain and the United States were the sources of the convalescent and acute COVID-19 samples. From T cells, B-cell-depleted T cells, or PBMCs came the material, which was cDNA or gDNA.

The TCR was taken from a woman older than 75 in a cohort sampled during active or convalescent COVID-19. The J gene is TRBJ2-1, the V gene TRBV12-5; D gene ambiguous. The sequencing input was peripheral blood. The CDR3 nucleotides are TGTGCTACCATACCATCGAGCTCCTACAATGAGCAGTTCTTC. Translation: CATIPSSSYNEQFF. The full variable domain, in which reference TRBV12-5 and TRBJ2-1 provide the parts outside the CDR3, is DARVTQTPRHKVTEMGQEVTMRCQPILGHNTVFWYRQTMMQGLELLAYFRNRAPLDDSGMPKDRFSAEMPDATLATLKIQPSEPRDSAVYFCATIPSSSYNEQFFGPGTRLTVL.